This TCR beta chain was recovered during a study of lymphopenia after photon versus proton radiotherapy. Study findings and constraints: After lymphocyte nadir, photon-treated repertoires showed oligoclonal expansion, especially CD8+ Temra. Relative stability marked proton patients; photon patients lost diversity and naive cells.

Trimming stripped 2 bases from V and 5 bases from J, with 12 bases between. Germline V CDR1 and CDR2: KGHSH, LQKENI. The CDR3 totals 14 residues. Of note for this clone: The antigen remains undetermined.

Here immunoSEQ multiplex PCR was the method, and the copy in TCRdb shows in-frame clones only, minus some. This sample has approximately 16,000 clones; just over 85% occur once, and the top ten carry roughly 10%. This receptor was taken from a man in his sixties or seventies with pancreatic cancer. The chain links TRBV18 to TRBJ2-5, with a tentative D call TRBD2 (5 bases). The starting material was peripheral blood, obtained from a patient treated with proton-based radiotherapy. The CDR3, as DNA: TGTGCCAGCTCACCAAGAACGGGGTCTGAGACCCAGTACTTC. Protein: CASSPRTGSETQYF.